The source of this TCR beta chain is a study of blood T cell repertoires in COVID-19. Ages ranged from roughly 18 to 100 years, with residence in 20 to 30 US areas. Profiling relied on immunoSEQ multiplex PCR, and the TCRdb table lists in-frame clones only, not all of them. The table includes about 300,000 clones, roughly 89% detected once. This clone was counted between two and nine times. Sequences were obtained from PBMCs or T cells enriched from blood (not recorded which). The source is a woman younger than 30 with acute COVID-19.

The CDR3 sequence: CASSRDRGQETQYF. In nucleotides, the CDR3 is TGTGCCAGCAGCAGGGACAGGGGCCAAGAGACCCAGTACTTC. The chain has TRBV2 and TRBJ2-5, with 10 positions matching TRBD1. CDR1 is SNHLY and CDR2 is FYNNEI in the germline V gene. J was trimmed by 1 base and V by 6 bases; bases with no gene match: 2. The CDR3 sequence is 14 residues long.